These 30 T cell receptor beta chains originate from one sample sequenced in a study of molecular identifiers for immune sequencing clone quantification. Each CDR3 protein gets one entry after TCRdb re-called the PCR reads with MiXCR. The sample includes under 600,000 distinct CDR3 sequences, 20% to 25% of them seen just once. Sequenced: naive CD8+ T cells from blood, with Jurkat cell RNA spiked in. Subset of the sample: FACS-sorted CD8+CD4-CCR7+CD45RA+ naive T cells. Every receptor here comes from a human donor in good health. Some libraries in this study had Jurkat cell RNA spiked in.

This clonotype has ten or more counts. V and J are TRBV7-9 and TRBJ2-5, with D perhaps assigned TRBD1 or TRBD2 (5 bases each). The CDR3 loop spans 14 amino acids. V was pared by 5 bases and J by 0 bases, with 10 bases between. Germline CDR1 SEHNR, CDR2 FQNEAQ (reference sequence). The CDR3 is CASSQGPNQETQYF. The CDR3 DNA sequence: TGTGCCAGCAGCCAGGGACCGAACCAAGAGACCCAGTACTTC.

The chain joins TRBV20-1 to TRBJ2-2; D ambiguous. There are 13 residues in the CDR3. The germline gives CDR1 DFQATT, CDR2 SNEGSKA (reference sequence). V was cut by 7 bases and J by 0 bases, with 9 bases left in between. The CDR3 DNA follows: TGCAGTGTGCCAGACGCGAACACCGGGGAGCTGTTTTTT. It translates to CSVPDANTGELFF.

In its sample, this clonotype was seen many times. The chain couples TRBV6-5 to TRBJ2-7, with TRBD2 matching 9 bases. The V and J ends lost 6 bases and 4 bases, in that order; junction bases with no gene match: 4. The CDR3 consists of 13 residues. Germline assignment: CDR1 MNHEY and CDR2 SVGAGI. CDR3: CASSSGRLYEQYF. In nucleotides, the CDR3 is TGTGCCAGCAGCAGCGGGAGGTTATACGAGCAGTACTTC.

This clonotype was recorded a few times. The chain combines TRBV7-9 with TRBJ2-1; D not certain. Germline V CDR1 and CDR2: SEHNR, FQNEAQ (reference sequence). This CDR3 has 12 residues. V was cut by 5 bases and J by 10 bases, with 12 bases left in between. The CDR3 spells CASSAGAMEQFF. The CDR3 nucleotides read TGTGCCAGCAGCGCAGGAGCTATGGAGCAGTTCTTC.

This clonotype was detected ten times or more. The CDR3: CATPVQGMNTEAFF. CDR3 in DNA: TGTGCCACTCCGGTACAGGGGATGAACACTGAAGCTTTCTTT. The rearrangement joins TRBV2 to TRBJ1-1, with TRBD1 identical over 7 bases. V shed 10 bases, J shed 0 bases, and the junction held 8 bases outside the gene matches. The V gene's germline CDR1 is SNHLY and CDR2 FYNNEI. This CDR3 contains 14 residues.

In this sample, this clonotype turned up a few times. CDR3 bases: TGTGCCAGCAGCGGCGGGGAATACAGAACCTACGAGCAGTACTTC. Translated, it gives CASSGGEYRTYEQYF. V and J are TRBV9 and TRBJ2-7; a possible D gene is TRBD2 (6 bases). The V and J ends lost 3 bases and 2 bases respectively, with 15 bases between them. Germline V gives CDR1 SGDLS, CDR2 YYNGEE. The CDR3 length is 15 residues.

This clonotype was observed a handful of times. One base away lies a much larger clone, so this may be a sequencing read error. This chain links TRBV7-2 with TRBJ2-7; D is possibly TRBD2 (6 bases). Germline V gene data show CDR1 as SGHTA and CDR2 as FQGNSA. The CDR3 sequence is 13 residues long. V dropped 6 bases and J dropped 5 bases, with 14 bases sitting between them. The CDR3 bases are TGTGCCAGCAGGCCTGGAGGGACCCACGAGCAGTACTTC. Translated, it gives CASRPGGTHEQYF. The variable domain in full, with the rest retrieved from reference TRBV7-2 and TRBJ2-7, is GAGVSQSPSNKVTEKGKDVELRCDPISGHTALYWYRQSLGQGLEFLIYFQGNSAPDKSGLPSDRFSAERTGGSVSTLTIQRTQQEDSAVYLCASRPGGTHEQYFGPGTRLTVT.

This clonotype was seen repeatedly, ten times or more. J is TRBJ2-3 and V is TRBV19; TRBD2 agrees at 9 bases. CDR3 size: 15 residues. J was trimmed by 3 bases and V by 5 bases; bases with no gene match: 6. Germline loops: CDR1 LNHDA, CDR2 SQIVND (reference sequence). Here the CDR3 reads CASSGWLAGTDTQYF. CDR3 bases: TGTGCCAGTAGTGGCTGGCTAGCGGGGACAGATACGCAGTATTTT.

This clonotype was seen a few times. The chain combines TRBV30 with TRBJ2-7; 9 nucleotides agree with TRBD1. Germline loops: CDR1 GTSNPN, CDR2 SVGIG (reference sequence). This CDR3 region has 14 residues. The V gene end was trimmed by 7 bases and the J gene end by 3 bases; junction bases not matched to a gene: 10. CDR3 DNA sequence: TGTGCCTACGGTGGGGACAGGGACCACTACGAGCAGTACTTC. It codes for CAYGGDRDHYEQYF.

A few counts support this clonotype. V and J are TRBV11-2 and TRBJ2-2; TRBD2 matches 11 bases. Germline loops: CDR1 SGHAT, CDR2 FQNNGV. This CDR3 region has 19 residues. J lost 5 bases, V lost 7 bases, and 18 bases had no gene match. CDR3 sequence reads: CASTLPNSGGAIRTGELFF. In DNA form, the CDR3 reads TGTGCCAGCACCCTTCCGAATAGCGGGGGGGCTATTCGGACCGGGGAGCTGTTTTTT.

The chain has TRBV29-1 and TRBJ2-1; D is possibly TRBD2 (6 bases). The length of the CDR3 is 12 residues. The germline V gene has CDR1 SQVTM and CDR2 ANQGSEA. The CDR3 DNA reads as TGCAAAGGTGAAGGCGGGAACAATGAGCAGTTCTTC. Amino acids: CKGEGGNNEQFF.

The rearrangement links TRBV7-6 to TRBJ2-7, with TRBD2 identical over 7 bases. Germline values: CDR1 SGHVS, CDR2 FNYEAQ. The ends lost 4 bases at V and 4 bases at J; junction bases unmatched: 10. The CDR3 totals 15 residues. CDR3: CASSSEAGAGYEQYF. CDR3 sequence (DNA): TGTGCCAGCAGCTCCGAGGCGGGAGCTGGTTACGAGCAGTACTTC. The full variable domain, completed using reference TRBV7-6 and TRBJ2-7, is GAGVSQSPRYKVTKRGQDVALRCDPISGHVSLYWYRQALGQGPEFLTYFNYEAQQDKSGLPNDRFSAERPEGSISTLTIQRTEQRDSAMYRCASSSEAGAGYEQYFGPGTRLTVT.

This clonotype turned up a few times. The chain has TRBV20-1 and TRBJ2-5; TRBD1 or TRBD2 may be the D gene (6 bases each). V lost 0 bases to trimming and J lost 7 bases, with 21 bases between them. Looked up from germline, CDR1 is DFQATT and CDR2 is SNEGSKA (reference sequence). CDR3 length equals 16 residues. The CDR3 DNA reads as TGCAGTGCTAGAGATAATTACGGGGGCACCCCTCGGACCCAGTACTTC. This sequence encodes CSARDNYGGTPRTQYF.

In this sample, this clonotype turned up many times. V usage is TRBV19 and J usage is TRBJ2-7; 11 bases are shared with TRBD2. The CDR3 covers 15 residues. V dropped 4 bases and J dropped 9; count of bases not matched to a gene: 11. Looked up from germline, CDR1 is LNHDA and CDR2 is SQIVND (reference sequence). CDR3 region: CASSTGLAGGIVQYF. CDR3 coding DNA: TGTGCCAGTAGTACCGGTCTAGCGGGAGGAATCGTGCAGTACTTC. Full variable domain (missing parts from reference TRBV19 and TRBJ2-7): DGGITQSPKYLFRKEGQNVTLSCEQNLNHDAMYWYRQDPGQGLRLIYYSQIVNDFQKGDIAEGYSVSREKKESFPLTVTSAQKNPTAFYLCASSTGLAGGIVQYFGPGTRLTVT.

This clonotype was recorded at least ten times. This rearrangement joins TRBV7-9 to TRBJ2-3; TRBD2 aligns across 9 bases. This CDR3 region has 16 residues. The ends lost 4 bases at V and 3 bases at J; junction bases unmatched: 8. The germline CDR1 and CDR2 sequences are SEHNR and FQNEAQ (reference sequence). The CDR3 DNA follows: TGTGCCAGCAGCTCCCTCGGGACTAGCAGGACAGATACGCAGTATTTT. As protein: CASSSLGTSRTDTQYF.

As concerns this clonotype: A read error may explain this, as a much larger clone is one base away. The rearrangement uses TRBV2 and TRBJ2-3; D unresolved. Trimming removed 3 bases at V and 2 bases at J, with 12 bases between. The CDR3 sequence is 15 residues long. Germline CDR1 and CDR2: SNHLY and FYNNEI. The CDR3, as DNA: TGTGCCAGCAGTGATCGGAGCCCCTCCACAGATACGCAGTATTTT. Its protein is CASSDRSPSTDTQYF.

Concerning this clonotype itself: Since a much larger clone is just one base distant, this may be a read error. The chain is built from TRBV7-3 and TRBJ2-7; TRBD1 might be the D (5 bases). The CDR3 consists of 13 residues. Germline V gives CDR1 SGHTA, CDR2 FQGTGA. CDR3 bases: TGTGCCGGCAGCTCCGGAAGGGGCTACGAGCAGTACTTC. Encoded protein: CAGSSGRGYEQYF.

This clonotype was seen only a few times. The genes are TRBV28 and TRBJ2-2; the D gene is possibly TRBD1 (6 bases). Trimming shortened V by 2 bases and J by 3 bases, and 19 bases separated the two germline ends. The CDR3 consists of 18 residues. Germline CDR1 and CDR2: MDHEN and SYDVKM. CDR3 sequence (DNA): TGTGCCAGCAGTTTAATGGGCAAGGTGGGGGCCCACACCGGGGAGCTGTTTTTT. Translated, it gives CASSLMGKVGAHTGELFF.

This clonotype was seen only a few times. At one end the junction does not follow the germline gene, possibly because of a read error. The CDR3 region has the DNA TGTGCCAGCAGTTTGACAGGGAACACTGAAGTTTTCTTT. Protein product: CASSLTGNTEVFF. The chain combines TRBV27 with TRBJ1-1, with TRBD1 identical over 7 bases. The germline CDR1 and CDR2 sequences are MNHEY and SMNVEV (reference sequence). This CDR3 has 13 amino acids.

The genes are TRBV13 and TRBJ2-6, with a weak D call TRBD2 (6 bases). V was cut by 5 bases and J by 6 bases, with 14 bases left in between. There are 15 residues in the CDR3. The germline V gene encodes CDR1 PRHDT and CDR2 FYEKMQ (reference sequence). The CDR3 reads CASSNRLVKANVLTF. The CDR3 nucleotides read TGTGCCAGCAGCAACCGACTAGTCAAGGCCAACGTCCTGACTTTC.

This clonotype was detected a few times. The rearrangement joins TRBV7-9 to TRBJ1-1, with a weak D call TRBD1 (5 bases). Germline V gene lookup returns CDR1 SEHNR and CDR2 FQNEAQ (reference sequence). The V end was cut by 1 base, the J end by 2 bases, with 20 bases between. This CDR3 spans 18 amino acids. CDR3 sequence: CASSLETSAGLANTEAFF. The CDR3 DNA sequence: TGTGCCAGCAGCTTAGAAACGTCGGCAGGGTTAGCCAACACTGAAGCTTTCTTT.

The DNA for the CDR3 is TGTGCCACCAGTGATTATATGCAAGAGACCCAGTACTTC. Residues: CATSDYMQETQYF. V gene TRBV24-1 combines with J gene TRBJ2-5; no clear D. In germline, CDR1 is KGHDR, CDR2 SFDVKD. The CDR3 is 13 residues long. V was clipped by 2 bases and J by 2 bases, with 5 bases between them.

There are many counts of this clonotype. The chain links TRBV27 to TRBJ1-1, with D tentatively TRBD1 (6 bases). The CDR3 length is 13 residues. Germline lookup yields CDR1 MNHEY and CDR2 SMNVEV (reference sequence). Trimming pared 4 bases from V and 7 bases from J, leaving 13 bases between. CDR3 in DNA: TGTGCCAGCAGTTATGACAGGATTGGTGAAGCTTTCTTT. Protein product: CASSYDRIGEAFF.

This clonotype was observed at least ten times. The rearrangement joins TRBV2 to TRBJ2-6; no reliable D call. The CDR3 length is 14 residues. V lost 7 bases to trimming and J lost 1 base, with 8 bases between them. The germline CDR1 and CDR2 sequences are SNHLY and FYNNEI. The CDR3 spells CASTHTSGANVLTF. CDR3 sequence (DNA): TGTGCCAGCACCCATACGTCTGGGGCCAACGTCCTGACTTTC.

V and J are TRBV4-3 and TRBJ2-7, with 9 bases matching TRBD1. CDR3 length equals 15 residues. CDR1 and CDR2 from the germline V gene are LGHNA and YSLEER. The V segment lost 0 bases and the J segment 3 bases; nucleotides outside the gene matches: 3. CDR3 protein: CASSQDWGQGYEQYF. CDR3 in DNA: TGCGCCAGCAGCCAAGATTGGGGACAGGGCTACGAGCAGTACTTC.

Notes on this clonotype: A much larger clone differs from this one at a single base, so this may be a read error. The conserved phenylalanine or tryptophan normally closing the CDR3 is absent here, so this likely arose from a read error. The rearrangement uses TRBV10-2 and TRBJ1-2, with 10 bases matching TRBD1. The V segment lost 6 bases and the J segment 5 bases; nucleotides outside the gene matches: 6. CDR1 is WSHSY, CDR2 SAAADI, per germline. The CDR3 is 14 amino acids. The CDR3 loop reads CASSGGQGVYGYTV. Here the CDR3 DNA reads TGCGCCAGCAGCGGAGGACAGGGGGTGTATGGCTACACCGTC.

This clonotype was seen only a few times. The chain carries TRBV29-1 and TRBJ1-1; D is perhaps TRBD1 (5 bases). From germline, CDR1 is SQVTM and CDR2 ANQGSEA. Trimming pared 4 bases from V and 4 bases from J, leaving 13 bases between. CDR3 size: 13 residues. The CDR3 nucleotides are TGCAGCGTTGTTCCGCCAGGGCTCACTGAAGCTTTCTTT. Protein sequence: CSVVPPGLTEAFF. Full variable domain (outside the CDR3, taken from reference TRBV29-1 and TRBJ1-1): SAVISQKPSRDICQRGTSLTIQCQVDSQVTMMFWYRQQPGQSLTLIATANQGSEATYESGFVIDKFPISRPNLTFSTLTVSNMSPEDSSIYLCSVVPPGLTEAFFGQGTRLTVV.

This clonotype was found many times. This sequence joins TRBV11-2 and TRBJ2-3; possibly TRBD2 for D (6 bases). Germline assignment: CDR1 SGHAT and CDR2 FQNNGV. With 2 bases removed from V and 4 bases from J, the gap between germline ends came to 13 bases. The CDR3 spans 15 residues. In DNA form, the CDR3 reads TGTGCCAGCAGCTTAAGGCGGGACCTTGCAGATACGCAGTATTTT. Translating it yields CASSLRRDLADTQYF.

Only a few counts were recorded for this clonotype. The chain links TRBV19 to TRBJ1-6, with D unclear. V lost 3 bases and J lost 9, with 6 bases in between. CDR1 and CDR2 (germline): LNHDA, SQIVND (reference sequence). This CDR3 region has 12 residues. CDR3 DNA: TGTGCCAGTAGTATCGGATTTTCACCCCTCCACTTT. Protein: CASSIGFSPLHF.

The CDR3 DNA follows: TGTGCCTGGAGTCAAACAGGGGAAAGCTATGGCTACACCTTC. Amino acids: CAWSQTGESYGYTF. The chain couples TRBV30 to TRBJ1-2, with 7 nucleotides matching TRBD1. Germline loops: CDR1 GTSNPN, CDR2 SVGIG (reference sequence). Unmatched junction bases numbered 7, after V lost 2 bases and J lost 4 bases. The CDR3 covers 14 residues.